The 22 T cell receptor beta chains in this list originate from one sample, sequenced in a study of cytomegalovirus exposure and HLA in healthy donors. Some clones are missing from TCRdb's copy, which holds only in-frame ones; the method was immunoSEQ multiplex PCR. The sample shows some 64,000 clones, nearly 98% of them seen only once. The sample was PBMCs. The receptors were sampled from a woman in her late teens or twenties in good health and CMV-seropositive.

The V gene is TRBV4-1, the J gene TRBJ2-2, with TRBD2 identical over 10 bases. V was clipped by 3 bases and J by 5 bases; unmatched bases: 6. Germline CDR1 reads MGHRA; CDR2 reads YSYEKL. This CDR3 is built from 16 residues. The CDR3 DNA is TGCGCCAGCAGCCACCCGACTAGCGGGTGGACCGGGGAGCTGTTTTTT. Translating it yields CASSHPTSGWTGELFF.

The V gene is TRBV6-6, the J gene TRBJ1-3; TRBD1 matches at 8 bases. This CDR3 spans 14 amino acids. Trimming took 5 bases from V and 3 from J; bases not matched to a gene: 3. Germline V lookup: CDR1 MNHNY, CDR2 SVGAGI (reference sequence). The chain's CDR3 is CASSLDRGGNTIYF. CDR3 sequence (DNA): TGTGCCAGCAGTCTTGACAGGGGTGGAAACACCATATATTTT.

This chain joins TRBV27 and TRBJ2-1; D perhaps matches TRBD2 (5 bases). CDR3 size: 16 residues. Trimming cost V 5 bases and J 4 bases, with 18 bases left between them. Germline V lookup: CDR1 MNHEY, CDR2 SMNVEV (reference sequence). The CDR3 is CASSPPEGPAYNEQFF. The DNA of the CDR3 is TGTGCCAGCAGTCCCCCCGAGGGCCCCGCTTACAATGAGCAGTTCTTC.

The chain links TRBV7-8 to TRBJ2-1; 7 bases match TRBD1. From germline, CDR1 is SGHVS and CDR2 FQNEAQ. The CDR3 totals 15 residues. V shed 5 bases, J shed 9 bases, and the junction held 13 bases outside the gene matches. The CDR3 spells CASSIRDSGIIEQFF. In DNA form, the CDR3 reads TGTGCCAGCAGCATCCGGGACAGCGGCATTATTGAGCAGTTCTTC.

The CDR3 sequence: CATIRREGGYNEQFF. Here the CDR3 DNA reads TGTGCCACCATTCGTCGGGAGGGCGGCTACAATGAGCAGTTCTTC. V is TRBV15 and J is TRBJ2-1, with 8 positions matching TRBD2. This CDR3 comprises 15 residues. V lost 7 bases, J lost 3 bases, and 8 bases stayed unmatched. The germline gives CDR1 LNHNV, CDR2 YYDKDF (reference sequence).

The chain combines TRBV9 with TRBJ2-1; 14 bases agree with TRBD2. V trimming: 4 bases; J trimming: 6 bases; junction bases outside the gene matches: 6. Germline V gene sequence: CDR1 SGDLS, CDR2 YYNGEE. The length of the CDR3 is 16 residues. As DNA, the CDR3 is TGTGCCAGCAGCCCGCTCGGGACTAGCGGGAGCAATGAGCAGTTCTTC. It is translated as CASSPLGTSGSNEQFF.

The V gene is TRBV27, the J gene TRBJ2-5; TRBD1 matches at 9 bases. This CDR3 has 15 amino acids. Trimming removed 4 bases from V and 4 bases from J; junction bases left unmatched: 7. Germline CDR1 is MNHEY and CDR2 is SMNVEV (reference sequence). CDR3 DNA: TGTGCCAGCAGTTCCGGGACAGGGCTTATAGAGACCCAGTACTTC. It yields the protein CASSSGTGLIETQYF.

The gene calls are TRBV4-1 and TRBJ2-1; D unresolved. The CDR3 contains 15 residues. V was trimmed by 6 bases and J by 4 bases, leaving 16 bases between them. Germline values: CDR1 MGHRA, CDR2 YSYEKL. CDR3 in amino acids: CASRSRSTAYNEQFF. The CDR3 coding sequence is TGCGCCAGCAGAAGCCGTAGTACAGCTTACAATGAGCAGTTCTTC.

The chain recombines TRBV14 with TRBJ2-5; no reliable D call. Trimming shortened V by 0 bases and J by 6 bases, and 5 bases separated the two germline ends. The CDR3 is 12 residues long. Germline CDR1 reads SGHDN; CDR2 reads FVKESK. CDR3 sequence (DNA): TGTGCCAGCAGCCAAGATAAGCAGACCCAGTACTTC. Amino acid sequence: CASSQDKQTQYF.

The chain recombines TRBV7-8 with TRBJ1-1, with 8 positions matching TRBD1. Germline CDR1 SGHVS, CDR2 FQNEAQ. The CDR3 runs 14 residues. After removal of 0 bases from V and 12 bases from J, the junction contained 9 bases not matched to a gene. The CDR3 DNA sequence: TGTGCCAGCAGCTTAGCCTACAGGGGGGGTGCGACTTTCTTT. Translated: CASSLAYRGGATFF.

The J gene is TRBJ2-1, the V gene TRBV15, with D tentatively TRBD2 (6 bases). From germline, CDR1 is LNHNV and CDR2 YYDKDF (reference sequence). This CDR3 region has 15 residues. Trimming pared 0 bases from V and 10 bases from J, leaving 16 bases between. CDR3 sequence reads: CATSRDGAGLGEQFF. As DNA, the CDR3 is TGTGCCACCAGCAGAGATGGCGCGGGACTGGGAGAGCAGTTCTTC.

Remarks on this clone: One end of the junction is discordant with germline, which a read error may explain. The gene calls are TRBV2 and TRBJ2-3; TRBD2 matches 9 bases. Germline V gives CDR1 SNHLY, CDR2 FYNNEI. This CDR3 region has 14 residues. The CDR3 nucleotides read TGTGCCAGCAGTCCACTGGGACTAGCTGTCGAGTCAGATTTT. Protein: CASSPLGLAVESDF. Looking up the rest from reference TRBV2 and TRBJ2-3 gives the full variable domain: EPEVTQTPSHQVTQMGQEVILRCVPISNHLYFYWYRQILGQKVEFLVSFYNNEISEKSEIFDDQFSVERPDGSNFTLKIRSTKLEDSAMYFCASSPLGLAVESDFGPGTRLTVL.

This rearrangement joins TRBV6-5 to TRBJ1-4, with 7 positions matching TRBD1. The CDR3 is made up of 16 amino acids. Germline trimming cut 4 bases from V and 5 bases from J; bases unmatched to any gene: 10. Germline V CDR1 and CDR2: MNHEY, SVGAGI. CDR3: CASSSYDRARNEKLFF. The DNA for the CDR3 is TGTGCCAGCAGTTCCTACGACAGGGCCCGGAATGAAAAACTGTTTTTT.

This sequence joins TRBV5-1 and TRBJ1-3, with unresolved D. V was clipped by 1 base and J by 2 bases, with 7 bases between them. Germline CDR1 is SGHRS and CDR2 is YFSETQ. This CDR3 spans 14 amino acids. Here the CDR3 reads CASSLRGTGNTIYF. As DNA, the CDR3 is TGCGCCAGCAGCTTGCGGGGAACTGGAAACACCATATATTTT. Full variable domain (rest looked up from reference TRBV5-1 and TRBJ1-3): KAGVTQTPRYLIKTRGQQVTLSCSPISGHRSVSWYQQTPGQGLQFLFEYFSETQRNKGNFPGRFSGRQFSNSRSEMNVSTLELGDSALYLCASSLRGTGNTIYFGEGSWLTVV.

CDR3 nucleotides: TGTGCCGGTAAGCGGGGCCCGTCTTACAATGAGCAGTTCTTC. Residues: CAGKRGPSYNEQFF. V usage is TRBV2 and J usage is TRBJ2-1; 7 bases are a match to TRBD2. With V trimmed by 11 bases and J by 4 bases, 11 bases remained unmatched. This CDR3 contains 14 residues. The germline gives CDR1 SNHLY, CDR2 FYNNEI.

V and J are TRBV27 and TRBJ2-7; D perhaps matches TRBD1 (7 bases). V lost 4 bases, J lost 2 bases, and 24 bases lay in between. There are 18 residues in the CDR3. Per germline, CDR1 MNHEY and CDR2 SMNVEV (reference sequence). CDR3 in amino acids: CASSYHLGGGRATYEQYF. Written as DNA, the CDR3 is TGTGCCAGCAGTTACCACTTAGGAGGGGGCCGAGCGACCTACGAGCAGTACTTC.

The chain combines TRBV2 with TRBJ2-2, with 10 bases matching TRBD2. The CDR3 is 15 residues long. The germline V gene has CDR1 SNHLY and CDR2 FYNNEI. The V gene end was trimmed by 5 bases and the J gene end by 5 bases; junction bases not matched to a gene: 5. CDR3 DNA: TGTGCCAGCAGTCCACTAGCGGGAAATACCGGGGAGCTGTTTTTT. Encoded protein: CASSPLAGNTGELFF.

V is TRBV6-1 and J is TRBJ1-5; 10 bases agree with TRBD1. Germline V gene lookup returns CDR1 MNHNS and CDR2 SASEGT. The CDR3 totals 14 residues. With V trimmed by 5 bases and J by 7 bases, 5 bases remained unmatched. In DNA, the CDR3 is TGTGCCAGCAGTAGACAGGGGGCTCCACAGCCCCAGCATTTT. Translated, it gives CASSRQGAPQPQHF.

This chain connects TRBV19 to TRBJ2-2, with D maybe TRBD2 (5 bases). Germline V gene data show CDR1 as LNHDA and CDR2 as SQIVND (reference sequence). Trimming took off 5 bases at V and 7 bases at J, with 8 bases between the two ends. This CDR3 has 12 amino acids. CDR3 DNA: TGTGCCAGTAGTCCCGGGGTCGGGGAGCTGTTTTTT. It codes for CASSPGVGELFF. Variable domain in full (rest from reference TRBV19 and TRBJ2-2): DGGITQSPKYLFRKEGQNVTLSCEQNLNHDAMYWYRQDPGQGLRLIYYSQIVNDFQKGDIAEGYSVSREKKESFPLTVTSAQKNPTAFYLCASSPGVGELFFGEGSRLTVL.

The chain employs TRBV30 and TRBJ1-4; 7 bases are shared with TRBD1. The CDR3 has 14 residues. Germline CDR1 is GTSNPN and CDR2 is SVGIG (reference sequence). V lost 5 bases and J lost 3; bases outside the gene matches: 6. CDR3 in DNA: TGTGCCTGGTCTCCGGGACAGTCTAATGAAAAACTGTTTTTT. Protein: CAWSPGQSNEKLFF. The whole variable domain, filled in from reference TRBV30 and TRBJ1-4, reads SQTIHQWPATLVQPVGSPLSLECTVEGTSNPNLYWYRQAAGRGLQLLFYSVGIGQISSEVPQNLSASRPQDRQFILSSKKLLLSDSGFYLCAWSPGQSNEKLFFGSGTQLSVL.

This sequence joins TRBV7-3 and TRBJ2-1, with TRBD2 identical over 12 bases. CDR1 and CDR2 (germline): SGHTA, FQGTGA. There are 19 residues in the CDR3. Trimming took 1 base from V and 6 from J; bases not matched to a gene: 13. The CDR3 DNA is TGTGCCAGCAGCTTAAGGCTAGCGGGAGGGCCCCGTACATTCAATGAGCAGTTCTTC. It specifies CASSLRLAGGPRTFNEQFF.

The genes are TRBV7-9 and TRBJ1-1, with D perhaps TRBD1 (6 bases). Trimming stripped 0 bases from V and 6 bases from J, with 20 bases between. This CDR3 is 17 amino acids long. Germline lookup yields CDR1 SEHNR and CDR2 FQNEAQ (reference sequence). CDR3 residues: CASSLARGGAESSEAFF. The DNA of the CDR3 is TGTGCCAGCAGCTTAGCGCGGGGGGGGGCGGAAAGCTCTGAAGCTTTCTTT.